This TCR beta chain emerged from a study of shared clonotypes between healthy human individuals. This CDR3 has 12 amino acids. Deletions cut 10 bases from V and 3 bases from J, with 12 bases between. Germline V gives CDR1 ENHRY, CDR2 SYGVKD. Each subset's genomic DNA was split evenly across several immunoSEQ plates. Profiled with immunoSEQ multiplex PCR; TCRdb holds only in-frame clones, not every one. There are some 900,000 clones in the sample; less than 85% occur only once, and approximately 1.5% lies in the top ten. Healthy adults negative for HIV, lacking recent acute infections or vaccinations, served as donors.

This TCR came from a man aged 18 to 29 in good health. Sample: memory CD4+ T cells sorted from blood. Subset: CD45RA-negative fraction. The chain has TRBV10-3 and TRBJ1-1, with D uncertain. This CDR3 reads CATKIGDTEAFF. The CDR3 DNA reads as TGTGCCACCAAAATTGGGGACACTGAAGCTTTCTTT.